The sequence of this T cell receptor (beta chain) was determined in a study of T cells in Graves' hyperthyroidism and ophthalmopathy. RNA transcripts gave rise to amplified TCR beta CDR3 regions. The study used the HTBI primer set for a first-round RT-PCR of the TCR CDR3. TCRdb re-derived calls from the multiplex PCR reads in MiXCR, one entry per CDR3 protein. The sample comprises about 560,000 distinct CDR3 sequences, over 15% of which are singletons, and around 18% rests with the top ten. This clonotype was counted ten times or more. After removal of 4 bases from V and 11 bases from J, the junction contained 12 bases not matched to a gene. In germline, CDR1 is LGHDT, CDR2 YNNKEL (reference sequence). CDR3 length: 15 residues.

This TCR was recovered from a woman younger than 35 with Graves' hyperthyroidism. The sample consisted of blood. The chain carries TRBV3-1 and TRBJ2-3, with 10 bases identical to TRBD2. The CDR3 spells CASSPEASGRKVQYF. The CDR3 coding sequence is TGTGCCAGCAGCCCCGAGGCTAGCGGGAGAAAAGTGCAGTATTTT.